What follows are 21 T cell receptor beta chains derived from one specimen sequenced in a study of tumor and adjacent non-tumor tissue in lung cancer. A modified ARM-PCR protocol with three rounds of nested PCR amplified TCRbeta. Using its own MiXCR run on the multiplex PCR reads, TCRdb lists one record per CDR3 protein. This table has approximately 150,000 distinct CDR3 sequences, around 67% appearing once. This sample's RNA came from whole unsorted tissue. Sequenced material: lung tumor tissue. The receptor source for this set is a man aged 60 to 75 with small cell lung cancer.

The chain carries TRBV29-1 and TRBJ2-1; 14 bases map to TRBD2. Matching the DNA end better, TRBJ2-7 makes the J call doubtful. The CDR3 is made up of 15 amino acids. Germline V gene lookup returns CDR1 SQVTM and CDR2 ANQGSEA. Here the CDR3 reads CSMGLAGVSSNEQYF. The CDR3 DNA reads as TGCAGCATGGGACTAGCGGGAGTTTCGTCCAATGAGCAGTACTTC.

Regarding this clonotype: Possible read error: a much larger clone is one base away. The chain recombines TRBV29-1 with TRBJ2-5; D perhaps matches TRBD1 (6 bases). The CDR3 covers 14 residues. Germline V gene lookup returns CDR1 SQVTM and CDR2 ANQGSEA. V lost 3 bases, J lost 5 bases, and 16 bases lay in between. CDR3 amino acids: CSVDMSGVGETQYF. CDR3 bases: TGCAGCGTTGATATGTCAGGGGTGGGGGAGACCCAGTACTTC.

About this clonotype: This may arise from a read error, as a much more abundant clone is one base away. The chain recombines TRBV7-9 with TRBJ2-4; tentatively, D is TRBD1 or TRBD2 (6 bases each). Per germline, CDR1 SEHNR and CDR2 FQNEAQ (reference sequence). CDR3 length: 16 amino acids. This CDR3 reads CASSLDGGYGKNIKYF. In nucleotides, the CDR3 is TGTGCCAGCAGCTTAGACGGGGGCTATGGCAAAAACATTAAGTACTTC.

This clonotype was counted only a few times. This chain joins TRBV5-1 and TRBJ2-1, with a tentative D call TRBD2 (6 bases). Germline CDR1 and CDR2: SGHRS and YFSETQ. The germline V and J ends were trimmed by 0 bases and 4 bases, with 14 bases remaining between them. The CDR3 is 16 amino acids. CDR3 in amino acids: CASSLDSGGGYNEQFF. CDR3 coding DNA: TGCGCCAGCAGCTTGGATAGCGGAGGAGGGTACAATGAGCAGTTCTTC.

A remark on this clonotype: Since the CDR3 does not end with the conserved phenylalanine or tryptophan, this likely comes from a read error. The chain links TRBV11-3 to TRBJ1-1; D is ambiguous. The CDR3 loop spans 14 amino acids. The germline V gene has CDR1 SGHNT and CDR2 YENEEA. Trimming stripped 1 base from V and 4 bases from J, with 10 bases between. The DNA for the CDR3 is TGTGCCAGCAGCTTAGTACTGCTTGGCACTGAAGCTTTCTAT. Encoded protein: CASSLVLLGTEAFY.

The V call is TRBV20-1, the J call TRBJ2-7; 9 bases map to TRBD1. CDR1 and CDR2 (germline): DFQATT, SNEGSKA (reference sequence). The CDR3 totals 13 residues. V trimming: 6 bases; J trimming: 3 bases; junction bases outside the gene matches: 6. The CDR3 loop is CSAPGTGFYEQYF. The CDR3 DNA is TGCAGTGCCCCCGGGACAGGGTTCTACGAGCAGTACTTC.

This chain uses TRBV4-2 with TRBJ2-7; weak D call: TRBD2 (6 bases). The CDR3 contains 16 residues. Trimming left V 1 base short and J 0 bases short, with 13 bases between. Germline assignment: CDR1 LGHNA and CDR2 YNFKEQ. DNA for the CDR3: TGTGCCAGCAGCCAAGGGCTGGGAGGAAGCTCCTACGAGCAGTACTTC. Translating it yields CASSQGLGGSSYEQYF.

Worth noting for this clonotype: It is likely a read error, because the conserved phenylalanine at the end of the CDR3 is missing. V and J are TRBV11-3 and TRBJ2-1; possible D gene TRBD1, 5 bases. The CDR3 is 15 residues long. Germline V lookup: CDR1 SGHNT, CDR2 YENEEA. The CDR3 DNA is TGTGCGAGCAGCTTAGAAGGCAGGGACTACAATGAGCAGTTCTAC. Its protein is CASSLEGRDYNEQFY.

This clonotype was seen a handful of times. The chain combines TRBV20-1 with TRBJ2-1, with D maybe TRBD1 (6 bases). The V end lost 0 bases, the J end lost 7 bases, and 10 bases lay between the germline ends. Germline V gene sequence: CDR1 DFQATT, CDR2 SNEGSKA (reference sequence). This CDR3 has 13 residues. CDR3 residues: CSARDVTGNEQFF. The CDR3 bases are TGCAGTGCTAGAGACGTAACAGGGAATGAGCAGTTCTTC.

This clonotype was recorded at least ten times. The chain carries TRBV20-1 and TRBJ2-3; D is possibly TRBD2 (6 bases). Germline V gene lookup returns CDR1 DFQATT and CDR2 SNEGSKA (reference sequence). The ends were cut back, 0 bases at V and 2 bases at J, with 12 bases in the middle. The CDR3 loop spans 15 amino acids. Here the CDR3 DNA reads TGCAGTGCTAGAGATCCCCGGGAGTACACAGATACGCAGTATTTT. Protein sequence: CSARDPREYTDTQYF.

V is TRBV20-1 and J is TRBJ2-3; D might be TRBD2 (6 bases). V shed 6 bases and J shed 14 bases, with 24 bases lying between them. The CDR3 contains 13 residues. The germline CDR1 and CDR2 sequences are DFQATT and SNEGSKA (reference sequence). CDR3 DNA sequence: TGCAGTGCCCTGACAACTAGCACAGATACACTGTATTTT. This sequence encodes CSALTTSTDTLYF.

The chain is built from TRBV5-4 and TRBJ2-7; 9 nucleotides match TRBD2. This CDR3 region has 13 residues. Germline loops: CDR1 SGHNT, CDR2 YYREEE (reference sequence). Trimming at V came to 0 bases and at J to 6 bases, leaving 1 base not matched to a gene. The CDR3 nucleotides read TGTGCCAGCAGCTTGGGGCGGGAGGGCGAGCAGTACTTC. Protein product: CASSLGREGEQYF.

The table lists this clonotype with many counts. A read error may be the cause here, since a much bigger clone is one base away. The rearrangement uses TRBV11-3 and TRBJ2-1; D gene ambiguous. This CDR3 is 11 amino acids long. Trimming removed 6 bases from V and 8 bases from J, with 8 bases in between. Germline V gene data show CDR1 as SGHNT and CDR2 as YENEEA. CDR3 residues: CASSFYDEQFF. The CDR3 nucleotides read TGTGCCAGCAGTTTTTACGATGAGCAGTTCTTC.

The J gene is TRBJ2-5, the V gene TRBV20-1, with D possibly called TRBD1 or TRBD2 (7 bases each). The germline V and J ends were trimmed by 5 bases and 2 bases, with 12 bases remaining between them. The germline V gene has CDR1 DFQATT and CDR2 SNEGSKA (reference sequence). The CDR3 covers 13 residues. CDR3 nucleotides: TGCAGTGCTGAGCGGGACAGTCAAGAGACCCAGTACTTC. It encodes CSAERDSQETQYF.

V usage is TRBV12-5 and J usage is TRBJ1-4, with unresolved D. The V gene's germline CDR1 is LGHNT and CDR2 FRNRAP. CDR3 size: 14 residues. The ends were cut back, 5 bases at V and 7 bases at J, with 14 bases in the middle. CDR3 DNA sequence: TGTGCTAGTGGTCCAGGTCTGTCCATTGAAAAACTGTTTTTT. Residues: CASGPGLSIEKLFF.

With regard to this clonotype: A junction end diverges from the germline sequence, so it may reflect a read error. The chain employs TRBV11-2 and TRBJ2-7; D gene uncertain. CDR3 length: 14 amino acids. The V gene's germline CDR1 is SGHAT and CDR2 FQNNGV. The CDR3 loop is CACSLDLGLYEQHF. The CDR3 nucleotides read TGTGCCTGCAGCTTAGATCTAGGCCTCTACGAGCAGCACTTC. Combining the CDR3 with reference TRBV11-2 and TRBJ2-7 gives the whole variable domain EAGVAQSPRYKIIEKRQSVAFWCNPISGHATLYWYQQILGQGPKLLIQFQNNGVVDDSQLPKDRFSAERLKGVDSTLKIQPAKLEDSAVYLCACSLDLGLYEQHFGPGTRLTVT.

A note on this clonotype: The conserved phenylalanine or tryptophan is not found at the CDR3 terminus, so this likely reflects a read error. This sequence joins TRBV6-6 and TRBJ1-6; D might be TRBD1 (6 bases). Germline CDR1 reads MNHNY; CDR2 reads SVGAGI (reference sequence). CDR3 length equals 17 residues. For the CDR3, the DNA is TGTGACAGCAGCTACTCGACGGGAGGGACATATAATTCACCCCTCCACCTT. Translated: CDSSYSTGGTYNSPLHL.

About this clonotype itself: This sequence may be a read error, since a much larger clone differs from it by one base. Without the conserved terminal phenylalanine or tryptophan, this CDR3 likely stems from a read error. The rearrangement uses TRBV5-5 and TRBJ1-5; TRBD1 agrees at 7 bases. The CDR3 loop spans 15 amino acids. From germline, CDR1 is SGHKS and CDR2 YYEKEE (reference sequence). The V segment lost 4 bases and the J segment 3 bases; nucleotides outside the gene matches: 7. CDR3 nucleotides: TGTGCCAGCAGCATCGGGGACAGCATCAATCAGCCCCAGCATTAT. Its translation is CASSIGDSINQPQHY.

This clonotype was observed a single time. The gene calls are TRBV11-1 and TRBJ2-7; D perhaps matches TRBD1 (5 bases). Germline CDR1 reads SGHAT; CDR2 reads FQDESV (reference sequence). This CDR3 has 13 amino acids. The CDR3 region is CASSLGRANDQYV. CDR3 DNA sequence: TGTGCCAGCAGCTTAGGCAGGGCTAACGACCAGTACGTC.

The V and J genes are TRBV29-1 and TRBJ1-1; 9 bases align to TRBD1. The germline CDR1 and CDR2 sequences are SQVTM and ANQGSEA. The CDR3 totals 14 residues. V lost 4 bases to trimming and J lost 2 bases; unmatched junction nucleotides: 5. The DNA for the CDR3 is TGCAGCGTTGGACCGGGACAGGGTAACACTGAAGCTTTCTTT. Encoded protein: CSVGPGQGNTEAFF. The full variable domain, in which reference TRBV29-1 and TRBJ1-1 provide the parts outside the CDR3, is SAVISQKPSRDICQRGTSLTIQCQVDSQVTMMFWYRQQPGQSLTLIATANQGSEATYESGFVIDKFPISRPNLTFSTLTVSNMSPEDSSIYLCSVGPGQGNTEAFFGQGTRLTVV.

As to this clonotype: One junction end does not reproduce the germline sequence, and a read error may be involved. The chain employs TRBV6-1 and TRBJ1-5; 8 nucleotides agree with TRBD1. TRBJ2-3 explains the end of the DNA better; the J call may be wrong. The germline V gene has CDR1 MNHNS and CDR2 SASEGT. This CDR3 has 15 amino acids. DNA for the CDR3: TGTGCCGGCAGAACCCCTACAGGGGGAAATCAGCCCCAGTATTTT. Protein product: CAGRTPTGGNQPQYF.